The entry below describes one T cell receptor (beta chain). This record comes from a study of blood T cell repertoires in COVID-19. Across the whole study: Samples of COVID-19 (acute and convalescent) were obtained from the United States, Italy and Spain. The cDNA or gDNA used as material had been derived from T cells, B-cell-depleted T cells, or PBMCs.

The authors' processing: Researchers report that nucleated cell counts were estimated from reference gene primer amplification. The protocol was immunoSEQ multiplex PCR, while the TCRdb copy is restricted to in-frame clones and leaves out a portion. V and J calls and clone size follow that table, whereas D and trimming were derived from the DNA. The sample has over 150,000 clones, approximately 90% seen once. The trim removed 4 bases at V and 5 bases at J, leaving 8 bases unmatched. The germline gives CDR1 SGHRS, CDR2 YFSETQ. The length of the CDR3 is 15 residues. Specimen: peripheral blood. The rearrangement links TRBV5-1 to TRBJ1-1; 10 bases map to TRBD1. This TCR was sampled from a man aged 45-65 years with acute or convalescent COVID-19. Here the CDR3 DNA reads TGCGCCAGCAGCCCCTCGACAGGGGGCCTTACTGAAGCTTTCTTT. This codes for CASSPSTGGLTEAFF.